This TCR beta chain was recovered during a study of blood T cells in healthy people across ages (dated by TCRdb to about 2015). For the wider study: In model experiments, roughly one uniquely barcoded TCR beta cDNA molecule per two T cells was captured by template switching. The donors were divided into four age groups: young (average approximately 17 years), middle-aged (approximately 41), aged (around 59) and long-lived (roughly 82). To avoid experimental bias, donors of different ages were randomly spread across the sequencing lanes. The study analyzed two additional independent replicas of 1 million unique cDNA reads from the same blood draw for two donors, one aged 18 to 30 and one aged 80 or older. The study measured age-related changes in TCR beta repertoire diversity using deep sequencing normalized with unique cDNA molecular identifiers. General findings and caveats noted by the study authors: Estimates of total diversity based on one million sequenced T cells were considered lower bounds and underestimates. As age increased, observed TCR beta diversity per million T cells dropped in a roughly linear way, and a significant reduction was already evident by age 40. Conclusive comparison of naive and antigen-experienced compartments was prevented by the profiling of bulk unsorted PBMCs. Because donor CMV infection status was unknown, age-related changes in expanded clonotypes were potentially confounded. A strong correlation was found between observed TCR beta diversity and the percentage of naive T cells measured by flow cytometry. The long-lived group showed more naive CD4+ T cells, fewer expanded clones and increased TCR diversity than the aged group, suggesting age selection.

In the germline V gene, CDR1 corresponds to SGHDN and CDR2 to FVKESK. V and J are truncated by 4 bases and 11 bases respectively, leaving an intervening sequence of 16 bases. The CDR3 numbers 13 residues from cysteine through phenylalanine. CDR3 DNA only is kept here, 39 bases in frame from base 1. This clonotype has only one observation. Its antigen remains unidentified. No qualities accompany the bases; no much larger clone lies one base away. Library preparation used 5' RACE. For sequencing, an Illumina HiSeq 2500 was employed. A second PCR of about 7 to 12 cycles was performed with a sample-barcoded 5' primer and a J-beta primer mix. Each TCR beta cDNA molecule received a unique molecular identifier from a template-switch 5' adaptor carrying 12 random nucleotides. Each sample yielded at least 2.5 million CDR3-containing paired-end reads. The Mint cDNA synthesis kit, primed by a TRBC-specific oligonucleotide, was used to synthesize first-strand cDNA from all RNA. After uracil-DNA glycosylase treatment, a first 18-cycle PCR used universal primers M1SS and BC2_uni_R on all cDNA. As for the authors' bioinformatics: For normalization, 1 million high-quality reads, each with a distinct molecular identifier, were randomly selected from each sample. Reads sharing molecular identifiers were discarded rather than binned into consensus sequences. MiTCR, run with a Q25 quality threshold and the strictest error-elimination algorithm, handled CDR3 identification, clonotype clustering and error correction. Lower-bound total TCR beta diversity was estimated with a nonparametric unseen species model using Euler transformation. TCRdb handled the public reads itself, with Q25 trimming in fastp and clone calling in MiXCR, and kept productive beta chains. Identical CDR3 protein sequences are pooled into one entry, listed with their most common genes and DNA. These V and J calls derive from TCRdb rather than the authors' analysis. A total of approximately 1,100,000 distinct CDR3 sequences appear in this sample, 35% to 55% of them only once. The top ten clones comprise under 20% of the sample.

Systemically healthy Caucasian individuals from Russia, some 38 in total and aged roughly 6 to 95 years, were included as donors. About 10 milliliters of peripheral blood were collected from each donor into EDTA-treated Vacutainer tubes. Ficoll-Paque density-gradient centrifugation was used to isolate PBMCs, with at least 7 million per sample. Total RNA, at least 5.5 micrograms per sample, was extracted from PBMCs with Trizol reagent. For every donor, flow cytometry on a PBMC aliquot measured the percentage of naive CD45RAhigh/CD27high T cells. The receptor comes from a woman aged 55-75 years in good health. The rearranged segments are TRBV14 and TRBJ2-3; the D segment cannot be called with confidence. The specimen was blood. The CDR3 amino acid sequence is: CASSPQSFGKQYF. Read as DNA, the sequence is TGTGCCAGCAGCCCTCAGAGCTTCGGAAAGCAGTATTTT.